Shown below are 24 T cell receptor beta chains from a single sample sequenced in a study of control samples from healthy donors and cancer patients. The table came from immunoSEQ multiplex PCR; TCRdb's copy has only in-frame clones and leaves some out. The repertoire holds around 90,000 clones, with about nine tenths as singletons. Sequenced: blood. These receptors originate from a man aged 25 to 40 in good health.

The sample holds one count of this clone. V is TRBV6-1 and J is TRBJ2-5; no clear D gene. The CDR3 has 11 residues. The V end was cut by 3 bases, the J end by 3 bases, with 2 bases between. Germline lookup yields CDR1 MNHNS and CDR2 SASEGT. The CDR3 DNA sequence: TGTGCCAGCAGTGAGGAAGAGACCCAGTACTTC. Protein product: CASSEEETQYF.

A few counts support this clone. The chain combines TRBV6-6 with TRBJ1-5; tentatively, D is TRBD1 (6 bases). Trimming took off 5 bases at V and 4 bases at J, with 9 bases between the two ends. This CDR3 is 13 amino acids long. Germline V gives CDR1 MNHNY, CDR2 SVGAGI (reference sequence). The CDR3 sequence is CASSDTGNQPQHF. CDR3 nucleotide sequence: TGTGCCAGCAGTGATACAGGGAATCAGCCCCAGCATTTT.

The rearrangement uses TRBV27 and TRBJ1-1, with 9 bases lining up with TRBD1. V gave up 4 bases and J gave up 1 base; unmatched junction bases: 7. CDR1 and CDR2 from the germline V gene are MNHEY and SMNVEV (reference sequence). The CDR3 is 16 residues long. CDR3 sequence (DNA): TGTGCCAGCAGTTCGGGACAGGGAAGGTCGAACACTGAAGCTTTCTTT. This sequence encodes CASSSGQGRSNTEAFF.

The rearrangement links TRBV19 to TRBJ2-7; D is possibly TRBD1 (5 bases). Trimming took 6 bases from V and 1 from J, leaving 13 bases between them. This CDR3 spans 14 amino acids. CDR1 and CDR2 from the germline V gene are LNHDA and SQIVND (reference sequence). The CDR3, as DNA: TGTGCCAGTAGCCCCTGGGGCGGTTCCTACGAGCAGTACTTC. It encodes CASSPWGGSYEQYF.

CDR3 DNA: TGCGCCAGCAGCGAGGACGCCCCGTCGTCGACTTACTATGGCTACACCTTC. Residues: CASSEDAPSSTYYGYTF. The rearrangement joins TRBV5-1 to TRBJ1-2; D is unclear. The V gene's germline CDR1 is SGHRS and CDR2 YFSETQ. There are 17 residues in the CDR3. V dropped 4 bases and J dropped 3 bases, with 22 bases sitting between them.

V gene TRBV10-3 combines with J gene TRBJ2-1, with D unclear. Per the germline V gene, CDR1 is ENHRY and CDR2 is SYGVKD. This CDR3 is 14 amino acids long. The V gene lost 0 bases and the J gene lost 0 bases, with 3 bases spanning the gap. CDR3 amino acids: CAISESGSYNEQFF. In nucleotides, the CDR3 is TGTGCCATCAGTGAGTCGGGCTCCTACAATGAGCAGTTCTTC.

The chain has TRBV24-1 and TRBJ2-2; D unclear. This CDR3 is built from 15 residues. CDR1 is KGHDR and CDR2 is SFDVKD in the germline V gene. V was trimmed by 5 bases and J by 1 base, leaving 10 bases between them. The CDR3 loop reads CATSARTGNTGELFF. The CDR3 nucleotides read TGTGCCACCAGTGCGCGGACGGGGAACACCGGGGAGCTGTTTTTT.

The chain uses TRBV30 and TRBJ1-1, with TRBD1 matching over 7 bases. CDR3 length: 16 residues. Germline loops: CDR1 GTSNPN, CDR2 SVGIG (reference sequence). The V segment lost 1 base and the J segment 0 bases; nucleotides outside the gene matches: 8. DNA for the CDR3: TGTGCCTGGAGTGAAGCAACGGGACAGATGAACACTGAAGCTTTCTTT. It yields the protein CAWSEATGQMNTEAFF.

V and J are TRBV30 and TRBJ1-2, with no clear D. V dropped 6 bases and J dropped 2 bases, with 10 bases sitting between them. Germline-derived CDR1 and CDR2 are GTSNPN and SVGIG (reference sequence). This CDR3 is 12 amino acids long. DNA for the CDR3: TGTGCCTGTTGGGAGGGCAACTATGGCTACACCTTC. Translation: CACWEGNYGYTF. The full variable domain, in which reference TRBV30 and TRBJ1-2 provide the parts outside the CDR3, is SQTIHQWPATLVQPVGSPLSLECTVEGTSNPNLYWYRQAAGRGLQLLFYSVGIGQISSEVPQNLSASRPQDRQFILSSKKLLLSDSGFYLCACWEGNYGYTFGSGTRLTVV.

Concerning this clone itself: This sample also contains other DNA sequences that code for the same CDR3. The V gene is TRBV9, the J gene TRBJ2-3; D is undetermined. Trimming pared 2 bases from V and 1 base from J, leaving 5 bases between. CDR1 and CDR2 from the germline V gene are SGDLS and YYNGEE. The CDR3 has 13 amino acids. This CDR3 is CASSVGRTDTQYF. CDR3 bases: TGTGCCAGCAGCGTCGGTCGCACAGATACGCAGTATTTT.

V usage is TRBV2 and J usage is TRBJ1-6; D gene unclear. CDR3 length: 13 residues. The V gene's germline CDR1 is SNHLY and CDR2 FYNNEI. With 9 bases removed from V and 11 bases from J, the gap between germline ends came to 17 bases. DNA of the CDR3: TGTGCCAGTCGGAAGTCAGCACCCCCACCCCTCCACTTT. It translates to CASRKSAPPPLHF.

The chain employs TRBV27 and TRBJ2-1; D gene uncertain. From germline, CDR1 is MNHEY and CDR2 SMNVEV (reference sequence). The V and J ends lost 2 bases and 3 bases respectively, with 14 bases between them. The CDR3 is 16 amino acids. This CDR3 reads CASSLAAPPIYNEQFF. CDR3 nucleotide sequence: TGTGCCAGCAGTTTAGCCGCACCTCCCATCTACAATGAGCAGTTCTTC.

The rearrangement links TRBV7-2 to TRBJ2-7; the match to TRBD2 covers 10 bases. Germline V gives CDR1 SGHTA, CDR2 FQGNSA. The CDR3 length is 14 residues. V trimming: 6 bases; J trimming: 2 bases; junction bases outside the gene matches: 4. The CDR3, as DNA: TGTGCCAGCAGGGGGGGACTAGCGCCCTACGAGCAGTACTTC. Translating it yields CASRGGLAPYEQYF.

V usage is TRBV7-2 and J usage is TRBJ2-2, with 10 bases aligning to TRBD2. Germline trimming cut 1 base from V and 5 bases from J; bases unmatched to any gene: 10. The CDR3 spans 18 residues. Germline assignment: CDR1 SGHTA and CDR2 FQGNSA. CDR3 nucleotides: TGTGCCAGCAGCTTAGTTTTAGCGGGGGGACCGGGGACCGGGGAGCTGTTTTTT. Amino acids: CASSLVLAGGPGTGELFF.

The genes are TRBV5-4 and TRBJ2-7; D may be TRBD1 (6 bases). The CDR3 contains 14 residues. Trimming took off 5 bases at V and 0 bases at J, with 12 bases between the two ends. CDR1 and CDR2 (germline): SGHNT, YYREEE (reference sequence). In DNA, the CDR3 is TGTGCCAGCAGTCTCAGGGGTGGCTCCTACGAGCAGTACTTC. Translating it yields CASSLRGGSYEQYF.

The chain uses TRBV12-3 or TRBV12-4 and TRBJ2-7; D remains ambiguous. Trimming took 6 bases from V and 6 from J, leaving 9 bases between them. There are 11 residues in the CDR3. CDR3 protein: CASRRTSEQYF. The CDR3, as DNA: TGTGCCAGCAGACGCACCTCCGAGCAGTACTTC.

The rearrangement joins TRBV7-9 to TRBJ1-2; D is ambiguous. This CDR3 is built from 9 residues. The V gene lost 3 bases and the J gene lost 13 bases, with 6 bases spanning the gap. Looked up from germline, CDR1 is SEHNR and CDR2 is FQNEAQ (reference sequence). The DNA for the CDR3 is TGTGCCAGCAGCTTGGTAGGCACCTTC. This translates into CASSLVGTF.

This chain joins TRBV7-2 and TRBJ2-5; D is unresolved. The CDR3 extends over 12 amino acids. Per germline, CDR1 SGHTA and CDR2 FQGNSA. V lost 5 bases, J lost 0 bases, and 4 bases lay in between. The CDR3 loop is CASSANQETQYF. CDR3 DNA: TGTGCCAGCAGCGCGAACCAAGAGACCCAGTACTTC. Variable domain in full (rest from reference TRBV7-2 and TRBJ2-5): GAGVSQSPSNKVTEKGKDVELRCDPISGHTALYWYRQSLGQGLEFLIYFQGNSAPDKSGLPSDRFSAERTGGSVSTLTIQRTQQEDSAVYLCASSANQETQYFGPGTRLLVL.

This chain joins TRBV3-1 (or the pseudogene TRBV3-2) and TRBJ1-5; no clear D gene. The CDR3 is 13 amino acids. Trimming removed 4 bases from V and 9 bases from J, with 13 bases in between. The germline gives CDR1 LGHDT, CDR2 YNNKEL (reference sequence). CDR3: CASSPNPSGPQHF. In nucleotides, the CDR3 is TGTGCCAGCAGCCCTAATCCGTCGGGGCCCCAGCATTTT.

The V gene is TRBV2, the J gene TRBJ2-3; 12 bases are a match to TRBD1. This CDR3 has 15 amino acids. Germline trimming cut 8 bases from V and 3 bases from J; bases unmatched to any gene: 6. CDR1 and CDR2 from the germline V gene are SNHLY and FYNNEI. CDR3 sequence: CASGTGGGGTDTQYF. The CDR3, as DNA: TGTGCCAGCGGGACAGGGGGCGGGGGGACAGATACGCAGTATTTT.

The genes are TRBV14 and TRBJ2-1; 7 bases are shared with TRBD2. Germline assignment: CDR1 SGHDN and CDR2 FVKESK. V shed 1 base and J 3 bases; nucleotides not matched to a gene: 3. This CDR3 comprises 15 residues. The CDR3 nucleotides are TGTGCCAGCAGCCAAGCCGGGGGGATCTACAATGAGCAGTTCTTC. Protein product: CASSQAGGIYNEQFF.

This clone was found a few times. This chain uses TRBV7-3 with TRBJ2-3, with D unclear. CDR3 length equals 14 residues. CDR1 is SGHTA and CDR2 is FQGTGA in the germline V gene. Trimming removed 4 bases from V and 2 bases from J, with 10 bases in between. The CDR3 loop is CASSSPPNTDTQYF. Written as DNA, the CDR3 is TGTGCCAGCAGCTCCCCTCCCAACACAGATACGCAGTATTTT.

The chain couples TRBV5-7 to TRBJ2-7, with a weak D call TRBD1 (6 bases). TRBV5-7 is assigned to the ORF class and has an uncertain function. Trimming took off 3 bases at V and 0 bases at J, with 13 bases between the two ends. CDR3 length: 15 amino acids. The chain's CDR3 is CASSSQGPRSYEQYV. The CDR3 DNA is TGTGCCAGCAGCTCTCAGGGGCCTCGCTCCTACGAGCAGTACGTC.

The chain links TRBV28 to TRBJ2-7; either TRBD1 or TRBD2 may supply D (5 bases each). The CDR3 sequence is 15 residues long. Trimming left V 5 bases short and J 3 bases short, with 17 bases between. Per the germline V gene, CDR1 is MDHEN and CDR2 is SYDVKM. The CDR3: CASSPPGTAIYEQYF. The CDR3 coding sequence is TGTGCCAGCAGTCCCCCCGGGACCGCGATCTACGAGCAGTACTTC.